The 18 T cell receptor beta chains below come from one sample, sequenced in a study of blood T cell repertoires in COVID-19. Sequenced by immunoSEQ multiplex PCR; TCRdb stores in-frame clones only, minus some. The sample comprises approximately 250,000 clones, roughly nine tenths of which are singletons, and 3.6% rests with the top ten. Sequenced material: peripheral blood. Receptor source: a man younger than 35 with active or convalescent COVID-19.

The chain carries TRBV10-3 and TRBJ1-1; 8 bases line up with TRBD1. V dropped 10 bases and J dropped 5; count of bases not matched to a gene: 15. In germline, CDR1 is ENHRY, CDR2 SYGVKD. This CDR3 has 15 amino acids. CDR3 DNA: TGTGCCAGTAAGACGGACAGGGAATGGAAGACTGAAGCTTTCTTT. This encodes CASKTDREWKTEAFF.

The V and J genes are TRBV6-2 or TRBV6-3 and TRBJ2-7; a weak D match, TRBD1 (6 bases). Germline CDR1 is MNHEY and CDR2 is SVGEGT. Trimming shortened V by 6 bases and J by 4 bases, and 16 bases separated the two germline ends. The length of the CDR3 is 14 residues. CDR3 bases: TGTGCCAGCAGCTTCTTTCAGGGGCTTTACGAGCAGTACTTC. Amino acids: CASSFFQGLYEQYF.

This chain connects TRBV3-1 (or the pseudogene TRBV3-2) to TRBJ1-1; 8 bases are shared with TRBD1. Losses at the gene ends were 0 bases for V and 4 bases for J; bases not matched to a gene: 4. The CDR3 runs 15 residues. CDR1 is LGHDT, CDR2 YNNKEL, per germline (reference sequence). CDR3 coding DNA: TGTGCCAGCAGCCAAGAGGACAGGGACGCCACTGAAGCTTTCTTT. Protein sequence: CASSQEDRDATEAFF.

V gene TRBV6-6 combines with J gene TRBJ2-7, with D maybe TRBD1 (6 bases). CDR1 MNHNY and CDR2 SVGAGI come from the germline V gene (reference sequence). This CDR3 is built from 14 residues. V lost 4 bases to trimming and J lost 2 bases, with 12 bases between them. The CDR3 loop reads CASSWVQGPYEQYF. Written as DNA, the CDR3 is TGTGCCAGCAGTTGGGTACAGGGCCCCTACGAGCAGTACTTC.

This chain joins TRBV11-2 and TRBJ1-1; no clear D. V was trimmed by 5 bases and J by 4 bases, leaving 17 bases between them. This CDR3 is 15 amino acids long. The germline CDR1 and CDR2 sequences are SGHAT and FQNNGV. The CDR3 here is CASSARGWGTTEAFF. In nucleotides, the CDR3 is TGTGCCAGCAGCGCTCGAGGGTGGGGAACCACTGAAGCTTTCTTT.

This clone has just one count. The CDR3 DNA reads as TGCGCCAGCAGCCAAGATCCCCGGGACAGCCATAGCAATCAGCCCCAGCATTTT. Translation: CASSQDPRDSHSNQPQHF. J is TRBJ1-5 and V is TRBV4-1; 7 bases are shared with TRBD1. Germline trimming cut 0 bases from V and 0 bases from J; bases unmatched to any gene: 8. CDR3 size: 18 residues. Looked up from germline, CDR1 is MGHRA and CDR2 is YSYEKL.

This chain connects TRBV7-2 to TRBJ1-2, with 7 bases identical to TRBD1. Germline V lookup: CDR1 SGHTA, CDR2 FQGNSA. CDR3 length: 14 amino acids. V shed 1 base, J shed 5 bases, and the junction held 4 bases outside the gene matches. The CDR3: CASSLGGTDYGYTF. The CDR3 coding sequence is TGTGCCAGCAGCTTAGGCGGGACAGATTATGGCTACACCTTC.

The J gene is TRBJ2-6, the V gene TRBV6-5; D is ambiguous. Looked up from germline, CDR1 is MNHEY and CDR2 is SVGAGI. The length of the CDR3 is 15 residues. V was shortened by 6 bases and J by 0 bases, with 9 bases between the two germline ends. The CDR3 spells CASSFVRSGANVLTF. The CDR3 DNA is TGTGCCAGCAGCTTCGTTCGCTCTGGGGCCAACGTCCTGACTTTC.

The V and J genes are TRBV9 and TRBJ1-1, with TRBD1 matching 9 bases. This CDR3 contains 15 residues. Germline V CDR1 and CDR2: SGDLS, YYNGEE. V trimming: 0 bases; J trimming: 6 bases; junction bases outside the gene matches: 6. This CDR3 is CASSVEGTGYPEAFF. In nucleotides, the CDR3 is TGTGCCAGCAGCGTAGAGGGGACAGGGTACCCTGAAGCTTTCTTT. Looking up the rest from reference TRBV9 and TRBJ1-1 gives the full variable domain: DSGVTQTPKHLITATGQRVTLRCSPRSGDLSVYWYQQSLDQGLQFLIQYYNGEERAKGNILERFSAQQFPDLHSELNLSSLELGDSALYFCASSVEGTGYPEAFFGQGTRLTVV.

This clone came up once. The V and J genes are TRBV3-1 (or the pseudogene TRBV3-2) and TRBJ1-1; 8 bases line up with TRBD1. CDR3 length equals 12 residues. In germline, CDR1 is LGHDT, CDR2 YNNKEL (reference sequence). After removal of 3 bases from V and 11 bases from J, the junction contained 5 bases not matched to a gene. The CDR3 region has the DNA TGTGCCAGCAGCCACGGACAGGGAGAGGCTTTCTTT. Translating it yields CASSHGQGEAFF.

The V and J genes are TRBV10-3 and TRBJ1-3; 7 nucleotides match TRBD1. The CDR3 runs 13 residues. Germline V gene sequence: CDR1 ENHRY, CDR2 SYGVKD. V shed 3 bases, J shed 6 bases, and the junction held 2 bases outside the gene matches. In DNA, the CDR3 is TGTGCCATCAGTGATGGGACAGCAAACACCATATATTTT. Its translation: CAISDGTANTIYF.

The chain has TRBV24-1 and TRBJ1-2; TRBD1 is a possible D gene (5 bases). Germline V lookup: CDR1 KGHDR, CDR2 SFDVKD. Trimming cost V 1 base and J 1 base, with 9 bases left between them. This CDR3 region has 15 residues. CDR3 DNA sequence: TGTGCCACCAGTGATTTTCGACAGAATAACTATGGCTACACCTTC. Protein: CATSDFRQNNYGYTF.

This clone was observed a handful of times. V and J are TRBV28 and TRBJ1-6; a weak D match, TRBD1 (6 bases). The CDR3 consists of 16 residues. The ends were cut back, 7 bases at V and 0 bases at J, with 13 bases in the middle. Germline values: CDR1 MDHEN, CDR2 SYDVKM. The CDR3 here is CASTPGHSSYNSPLHF. In DNA form, the CDR3 reads TGTGCCAGCACCCCGGGACATAGCTCCTATAATTCACCCCTCCACTTT.

V gene TRBV13 combines with J gene TRBJ2-7; D possibly corresponds to TRBD1 (5 bases). The CDR3 has 14 amino acids. CDR1 is PRHDT, CDR2 FYEKMQ, per germline (reference sequence). With 2 bases removed from V and 3 bases from J, the gap between germline ends came to 11 bases. CDR3 in amino acids: CASSLWGKSYEQYF. In DNA, the CDR3 is TGTGCCAGCAGCTTATGGGGCAAAAGCTACGAGCAGTACTTC.

J is TRBJ2-1 and V is TRBV9; maybe TRBD2 (5 bases). CDR1 SGDLS and CDR2 YYNGEE come from the germline V gene. The CDR3 loop spans 15 amino acids. The V gene lost 4 bases and the J gene lost 3 bases, with 14 bases spanning the gap. In DNA, the CDR3 is TGTGCCAGCAGCCCCGGGGTGTCCCTCTACAATGAGCAGTTCTTC. Protein sequence: CASSPGVSLYNEQFF.

V and J are TRBV3-1 (or the pseudogene TRBV3-2) and TRBJ1-3, with D hard to call. The CDR3 extends over 14 amino acids. The germline gives CDR1 LGHDT, CDR2 YNNKEL (reference sequence). Trimming shortened V by 2 bases and J by 2 bases, and 7 bases separated the two germline ends. The CDR3 protein is CASSQRGAGNTIYF. DNA for the CDR3: TGTGCCAGCAGCCAACGGGGAGCTGGAAACACCATATATTTT.

The chain couples TRBV6-2 or TRBV6-3 to TRBJ2-7; 8 nucleotides agree with TRBD1. The CDR3 length is 16 residues. The V and J ends lost 0 bases and 3 bases, in that order; junction bases with no gene match: 7. CDR1 is MNHEY and CDR2 is SVGEGT in the germline V gene. The CDR3 DNA reads TGTGCCAGCAGTTACTCTTCAGACAGGGGTATCTACGAGCAGTACTTC. This codes for CASSYSSDRGIYEQYF.

The CDR3 sequence: CASSLRREETQYF. DNA for the CDR3: TGTGCCAGCAGCTTGAGGAGGGAAGAGACCCAGTACTTC. This rearrangement joins TRBV5-8 to TRBJ2-5; maybe TRBD2 (6 bases). The CDR3 is made up of 13 amino acids. V lost 1 base, J lost 3 bases, and 7 bases lay in between. Germline assignment: CDR1 SGHTS and CDR2 YDEGEE.